These 14 T cell receptor beta chains originate from one sample sequenced in a study of identical twins. TCRdb recomputed calls from the 5' RACE reads with MiXCR, one row per CDR3 protein. Among some 240,000 distinct CDR3 sequences, 8% to 11% were seen once, and the ten largest hold approximately 9.1%. Input material: memory T cells sorted from blood. These receptors all come from a man aged 45-65 years in good health.

This clonotype was observed many times. The chain joins TRBV3-1 to TRBJ1-3; D uncertain. The germline gives CDR1 LGHDT, CDR2 YNNKEL (reference sequence). This CDR3 spans 16 amino acids. Trimming pared 1 base from V and 4 bases from J, leaving 14 bases between. The CDR3 region has the DNA TGTGCCAGCAGCCAAGGGGAAGGGATCGCCGGAAACACCATATATTTT. This codes for CASSQGEGIAGNTIYF.

This clonotype appeared a few times. In nucleotides, the CDR3 is TGTGCCAGCAGCCAAAATAGAGGCTCTGGAAACACCATATATTTT. Protein: CASSQNRGSGNTIYF. The rearrangement joins TRBV5-5 to TRBJ1-3; no clear D gene. Trimming shortened V by 4 bases and J by 0 bases, and 11 bases separated the two germline ends. The CDR3 has 15 residues. CDR1 and CDR2 (germline): SGHKS, YYEKEE (reference sequence).

This clonotype was recorded at least ten times. The CDR3 protein is CAISESGRGDGGELFF. The CDR3, as DNA: TGTGCCATCAGTGAGTCGGGACGGGGAGATGGCGGGGAGCTGTTTTTT. This sequence joins TRBV10-3 and TRBJ2-2; D might be TRBD1 or TRBD2, each matching 5 bases. This CDR3 comprises 16 residues. From germline, CDR1 is ENHRY and CDR2 SYGVKD. V was shortened by 0 bases and J by 7 bases, with 15 bases between the two germline ends.

The rearrangement uses TRBV15 and TRBJ2-7; 9 nucleotides agree with TRBD1. The CDR3 length is 15 residues. Germline assignment: CDR1 LNHNV and CDR2 YYDKDF (reference sequence). The V gene end was trimmed by 5 bases and the J gene end by 1 base; junction bases not matched to a gene: 6. The CDR3 loop is CATSGAGTGSYEQYF. For the CDR3, the DNA is TGTGCCACCAGCGGGGCCGGGACAGGGTCCTACGAGCAGTACTTC.

This clonotype was detected a few times. The chain recombines TRBV6-1 with TRBJ2-2; D unclear. The V end was cut by 6 bases, the J end by 6 bases, with 11 bases between. The germline V gene encodes CDR1 MNHNS and CDR2 SASEGT. The CDR3 consists of 13 residues. This CDR3 is CASRAGLAGELFF. The CDR3 DNA reads TGTGCCAGCAGGGCAGGTTTAGCCGGGGAGCTGTTTTTT.

This clonotype has at least ten counts. The J gene is TRBJ2-7, the V gene TRBV28, with D possibly matching TRBD1 (7 bases). The CDR3 has 15 amino acids. The germline V and J ends were trimmed by 3 bases and 5 bases, with 17 bases remaining between them. Germline-derived CDR1 and CDR2 are MDHEN and SYDVKM. The CDR3 loop is CASSFGRQGGHEQYF. CDR3 DNA: TGTGCCAGCAGTTTCGGTCGACAGGGAGGCCACGAGCAGTACTTC. Drawing the rest from reference TRBV28 and TRBJ2-7, the complete variable domain is DVKVTQSSRYLVKRTGEKVFLECVQDMDHENMFWYRQDPGLGLRLIYFSYDVKMKEKGDIPEGYSVSREKKERFSLILESASTNQTSMYLCASSFGRQGGHEQYFGPGTRLTVT.

The chain recombines TRBV5-1 with TRBJ1-2, with D perhaps TRBD1 (6 bases). V was clipped by 4 bases and J by 4 bases, with 17 bases between them. Germline assignment: CDR1 SGHRS and CDR2 YFSETQ. The CDR3 extends over 15 amino acids. The CDR3 nucleotides are TGCGCCAGCAGCCCCGGAGACAGGTCCCTCTATGGCTACACCTTC. This codes for CASSPGDRSLYGYTF.

The V call is TRBV20-1, the J call TRBJ1-5, with a weak D call TRBD1 (6 bases). From germline, CDR1 is DFQATT and CDR2 SNEGSKA (reference sequence). Trimming left V 0 bases short and J 5 bases short, with 14 bases between. This CDR3 has 15 residues. CDR3 DNA sequence: TGCAGTGCTAGAGATCTGGGGGCGATGGATCAGCCCCAGCATTTT. Translated, it gives CSARDLGAMDQPQHF.

The genes are TRBV7-2 and TRBJ2-7; D uncertain. Germline CDR1 is SGHTA and CDR2 is FQGNSA. The V gene lost 3 bases and the J gene lost 3 bases, with 9 bases spanning the gap. The CDR3 runs to 13 residues. The CDR3 sequence is CASSFKGGYEQYF. CDR3 nucleotides: TGTGCCAGCAGCTTTAAAGGCGGCTACGAGCAGTACTTC.

This chain uses TRBV4-1 with TRBJ2-1; TRBD2 agrees at 8 bases. V gave up 1 base and J gave up 3 bases; unmatched junction bases: 8. CDR3 length: 17 amino acids. Germline V lookup: CDR1 MGHRA, CDR2 YSYEKL. This CDR3 reads CASSQGTAGLVYNEQFF. The CDR3 DNA sequence: TGCGCCAGCAGCCAAGGGACCGCGGGACTAGTCTACAATGAGCAGTTCTTC.

J is TRBJ2-5 and V is TRBV12-3 or TRBV12-4; TRBD2 agrees at 14 bases. After removal of 3 bases from V and 2 bases from J, the junction contained 2 bases not matched to a gene. This CDR3 spans 16 amino acids. CDR3 residues: CASSLTSGGGQETQYF. The DNA for the CDR3 is TGTGCCAGCAGTTTGACTAGCGGGGGGGGACAAGAGACCCAGTACTTC.

The V gene is TRBV20-1, the J gene TRBJ2-1; a weak D match, TRBD1 (6 bases). The CDR3 has 13 amino acids. Germline CDR1 DFQATT, CDR2 SNEGSKA (reference sequence). Trimming shortened V by 6 bases and J by 8 bases, and 17 bases separated the two germline ends. CDR3 in amino acids: CSAPGAGRHEQFF. The CDR3 DNA sequence: TGCAGTGCCCCAGGGGCCGGTCGGCATGAGCAGTTCTTC.

This clonotype turned up a few times. The chain employs TRBV14 and TRBJ1-1; D unclear. The CDR3 has 14 residues. Germline-derived CDR1 and CDR2 are SGHDN and FVKESK. Trimming pared 0 bases from V and 4 bases from J, leaving 9 bases between. DNA of the CDR3: TGTGCCAGCAGCCAAGAGGGCTGGACCACTGAAGCTTTCTTT. It specifies CASSQEGWTTEAFF.

Concerning this clonotype itself: A much larger clone sits a single nucleotide away, making a read error possible. The J gene is TRBJ2-7, the V gene TRBV9, with D hard to call. Trimming stripped 0 bases from V and 0 bases from J, with 7 bases between. The CDR3 totals 14 residues. CDR1 SGDLS and CDR2 YYNGEE come from the germline V gene. This chain's CDR3 is CASSVGPRSYEQYF. CDR3 sequence (DNA): TGTGCCAGCAGCGTAGGACCGCGCTCCTACGAGCAGTACTTC.